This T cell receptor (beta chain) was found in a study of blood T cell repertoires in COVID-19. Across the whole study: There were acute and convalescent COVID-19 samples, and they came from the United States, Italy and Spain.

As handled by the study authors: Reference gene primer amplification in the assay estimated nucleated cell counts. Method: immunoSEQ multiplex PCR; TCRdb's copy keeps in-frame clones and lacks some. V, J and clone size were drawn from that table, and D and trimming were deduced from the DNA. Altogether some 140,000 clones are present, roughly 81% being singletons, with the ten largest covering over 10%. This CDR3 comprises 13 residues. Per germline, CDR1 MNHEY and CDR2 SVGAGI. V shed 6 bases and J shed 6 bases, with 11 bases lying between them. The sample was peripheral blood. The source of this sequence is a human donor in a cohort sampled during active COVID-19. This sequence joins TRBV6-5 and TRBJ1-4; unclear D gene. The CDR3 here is CASRGGLDEKLFF. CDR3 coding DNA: TGTGCCAGCAGGGGAGGTTTAGATGAAAAACTGTTTTTT.